Sequencing of this T cell receptor (beta chain) was carried out in a study of immune evolution from preneoplasia to lung adenocarcinoma. The CDR3 runs to 18 residues. The germline gives CDR1 SEHNR, CDR2 FQNEAQ (reference sequence). Trimming left V 1 base short and J 2 bases short, with 21 bases between. The protocol was immunoSEQ multiplex PCR, while the TCRdb copy is restricted to in-frame clones and leaves out a portion. The sample yields about 6,400 clones, approximately 79% seen once. Sequencing was carried out using FFPE minimally invasive lung adenocarcinoma tissue. The receptor was derived from a person aged 50 or older with lung adenocarcinoma. The chain combines TRBV7-9 with TRBJ2-7; D gene unclear. CDR3 nucleotides: TGTGCCAGCAGCTTAGGTAGTGGTCTGCAGACTTTTACCTACGAGCAGTACTTC. It codes for CASSLGSGLQTFTYEQYF.